The 11 T cell receptor beta chains listed next were all sequenced from one sample in a study of blood T cell repertoires in COVID-19. The method was immunoSEQ multiplex PCR; TCRdb's version includes in-frame clones alone and lacks a portion of them. Of over 200,000 clones in the sample, approximately 83% were seen once. Input material: PBMCs or T cells enriched from blood (not recorded which). The receptors were sampled from a woman aged 45-65 years who had recovered from COVID-19.

This chain connects TRBV2 to TRBJ1-1; 9 bases map to TRBD1. This CDR3 has 14 residues. The trim removed 5 bases at V and 5 bases at J, leaving 6 bases unmatched. CDR1 is SNHLY and CDR2 is FYNNEI in the germline V gene. The CDR3 coding sequence is TGTGCCAGCAGTCCCGACAGGGGGAGAACTGAAGCTTTCTTT. It encodes CASSPDRGRTEAFF.

The chain carries TRBV27 and TRBJ1-2, with D maybe TRBD1 (6 bases). V was cut by 3 bases and J by 0 bases, with 11 bases left in between. The CDR3 runs to 15 residues. The germline gives CDR1 MNHEY, CDR2 SMNVEV (reference sequence). For the CDR3, the DNA is TGTGCCAGCAGTTTTAAGGGGGTGGCTAACTATGGCTACACCTTC. Its translation is CASSFKGVANYGYTF.

This chain uses TRBV5-1 with TRBJ1-1; D is ambiguous. The V end was cut by 3 bases, the J end by 0 bases, with 15 bases between. Germline V gene lookup returns CDR1 SGHRS and CDR2 YFSETQ. The CDR3 is 16 amino acids. The CDR3 loop is CASSYGGGGMNTEAFF. The CDR3 coding sequence is TGCGCCAGCAGCTATGGTGGTGGAGGGATGAACACTGAAGCTTTCTTT.

V and J are TRBV7-2 and TRBJ2-7, with 9 bases fitting TRBD2. There are 17 residues in the CDR3. Germline V gene sequence: CDR1 SGHTA, CDR2 FQGNSA. V was pared by 5 bases and J by 5 bases, with 16 bases of the junction left unmatched. CDR3 sequence: CASSPWDYSGRLNEQYF. The CDR3 coding sequence is TGTGCCAGCAGCCCTTGGGACTATAGCGGGAGACTGAACGAGCAGTACTTC.

The chain links TRBV6-5 to TRBJ2-7; TRBD1 matches 10 bases. Trimming removed 6 bases from V and 4 bases from J; junction bases left unmatched: 9. CDR3 length: 15 residues. CDR1 is MNHEY and CDR2 is SVGAGI in the germline V gene. CDR3 sequence: CASRSAGQGIYEQYF. CDR3 coding DNA: TGTGCCAGCAGATCAGCGGGACAGGGGATATACGAGCAGTACTTC.

This clone showed up just once. CDR3 region: CASAGQGAETQYF. CDR3 in DNA: TGTGCCAGCGCGGGACAGGGGGCAGAGACCCAGTACTTC. The chain has TRBV2 and TRBJ2-5, with 12 bases fitting TRBD1. Losses at the gene ends were 8 bases for V and 4 bases for J; bases not matched to a gene: 2. The CDR3 contains 13 residues. The germline V gene encodes CDR1 SNHLY and CDR2 FYNNEI.

This chain links TRBV11-1 with TRBJ2-1, with D possibly matching TRBD2 (5 bases). V gave up 2 bases and J gave up 4 bases, with 12 bases separating them. CDR1 SGHAT and CDR2 FQDESV come from the germline V gene (reference sequence). The CDR3 spans 15 residues. The CDR3 reads CASSLLAEQYNEQFF. The CDR3 DNA reads TGTGCCAGCAGCTTACTAGCAGAACAATACAATGAGCAGTTCTTC.

The chain is built from TRBV25-1 and TRBJ2-1; 8 bases are shared with TRBD2. J lost 8 bases, V lost 5 bases, and 5 bases had no gene match. The CDR3 covers 13 residues. Germline CDR1 reads MGHDK; CDR2 reads SYGVNS. This CDR3 is CASSPLADDEQFF. In nucleotides, the CDR3 is TGTGCCAGCAGTCCACTAGCGGACGATGAGCAGTTCTTC.

The V gene is TRBV28, the J gene TRBJ1-1; D may be TRBD1 (6 bases). The CDR3 spans 13 residues. The germline V and J ends were trimmed by 4 bases and 8 bases, with 14 bases remaining between them. CDR1 and CDR2 from the germline V gene are MDHEN and SYDVKM. Written as DNA, the CDR3 is TGTGCCAGCAGTTACCCGCACAGGGACGAAGCTTTCTTT. This codes for CASSYPHRDEAFF.

The chain uses TRBV5-1 and TRBJ2-1, with D unclear. Trimming stripped 1 base from V and 8 bases from J, with 13 bases between. The V gene's germline CDR1 is SGHRS and CDR2 YFSETQ. This CDR3 comprises 14 residues. DNA of the CDR3: TGCGCCAGCAGCTTGATTCCCAGTATCGATGAGCAGTTCTTC. It is translated as CASSLIPSIDEQFF.

The J gene is TRBJ2-2, the V gene TRBV6-5; D gene unclear. The CDR3 consists of 15 residues. Germline loops: CDR1 MNHEY, CDR2 SVGAGI. V was clipped by 2 bases and J by 4 bases, with 11 bases between them. Here the CDR3 reads CASSYLLTITGELFF. The CDR3 DNA follows: TGTGCCAGCAGTTACCTTTTGACAATCACCGGGGAGCTGTTTTTT.